This record looks at one T cell receptor (beta chain) sequence and its context. Antigen specificity is unknown. TCRdb re-derived calls from the multiplex PCR reads in MiXCR, one entry per CDR3 protein. The sample includes 70,000 or so distinct CDR3 sequences, 43% of them seen just once. There are 15 residues in the CDR3. J lost 6 bases, V lost 7 bases, and 10 bases had no gene match. CDR1 KGHDR and CDR2 SFDVKD come from the germline V gene. The data originate from a study of breast tumors, draining lymph nodes, adjacent tissues. Study-wide results and caveats: Most tumor T cells seemingly derive from lymph node, then expand in tumor.

Material for sequencing was breast tumor tissue. This receptor was identified in a female donor with breast cancer. Some clones in this sample may be carry-over from other donors' samples. The chain carries TRBV24-1 and TRBJ2-2; 7 nucleotides line up with TRBD2. Written as DNA, the CDR3 is TGTGCCACCAGGGCGGGGGACTACCCCGCCGGGGAGCTGTTTTTT. Amino acid sequence: CATRAGDYPAGELFF.